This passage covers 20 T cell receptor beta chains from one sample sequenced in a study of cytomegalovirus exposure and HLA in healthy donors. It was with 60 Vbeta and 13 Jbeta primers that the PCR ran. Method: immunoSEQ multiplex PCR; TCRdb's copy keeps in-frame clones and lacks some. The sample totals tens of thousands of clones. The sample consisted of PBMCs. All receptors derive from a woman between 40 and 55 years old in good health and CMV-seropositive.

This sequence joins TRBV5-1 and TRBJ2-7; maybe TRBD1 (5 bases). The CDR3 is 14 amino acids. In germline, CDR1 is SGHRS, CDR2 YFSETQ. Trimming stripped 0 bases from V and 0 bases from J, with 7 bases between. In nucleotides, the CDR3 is TGCGCCAGCAGCTTGGAAGGGGACTCCTACGAGCAGTACTTC. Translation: CASSLEGDSYEQYF. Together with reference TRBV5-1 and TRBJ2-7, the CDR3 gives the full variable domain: KAGVTQTPRYLIKTRGQQVTLSCSPISGHRSVSWYQQTPGQGLQFLFEYFSETQRNKGNFPGRFSGRQFSNSRSEMNVSTLELGDSALYLCASSLEGDSYEQYFGPGTRLTVT.

The CDR3, as DNA: TGTGCCAGCACCAAGGGGGACACCGGGGAGCTGTTTTTT. Translated, it gives CASTKGDTGELFF. The V call is TRBV6-5, the J call TRBJ2-2, with D maybe TRBD1 (6 bases). Trimming left V 7 bases short and J 3 bases short, with 9 bases between. Germline CDR1 is MNHEY and CDR2 is SVGAGI. The CDR3 runs to 13 residues.

The CDR3 sequence is CASSQEVRGWRNQPQHF. For the CDR3, the DNA is TGCGCCAGCAGCCAAGAGGTCCGGGGATGGCGGAATCAGCCCCAGCATTTT. The chain has TRBV4-1 and TRBJ1-5; D unclear. This CDR3 has 17 amino acids. V lost 0 bases and J lost 4, with 16 bases in between. Germline V gene data show CDR1 as MGHRA and CDR2 as YSYEKL.

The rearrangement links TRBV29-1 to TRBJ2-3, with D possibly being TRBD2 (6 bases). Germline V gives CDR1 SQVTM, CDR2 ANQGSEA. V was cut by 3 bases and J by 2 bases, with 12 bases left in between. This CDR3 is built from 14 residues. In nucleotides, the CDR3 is TGCAGCGTTGAGGCGGGCGGGACCACAGATACGCAGTATTTT. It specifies CSVEAGGTTDTQYF.

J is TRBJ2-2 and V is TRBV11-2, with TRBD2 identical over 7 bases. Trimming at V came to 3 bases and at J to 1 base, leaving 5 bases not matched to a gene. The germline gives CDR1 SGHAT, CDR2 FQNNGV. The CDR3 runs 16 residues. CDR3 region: CASSFSGRENTGELFF. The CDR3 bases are TGTGCCAGCAGCTTCTCGGGGAGGGAGAACACCGGGGAGCTGTTTTTT. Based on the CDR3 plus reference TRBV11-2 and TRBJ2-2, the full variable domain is EAGVAQSPRYKIIEKRQSVAFWCNPISGHATLYWYQQILGQGPKLLIQFQNNGVVDDSQLPKDRFSAERLKGVDSTLKIQPAKLEDSAVYLCASSFSGRENTGELFFGEGSRLTVL.

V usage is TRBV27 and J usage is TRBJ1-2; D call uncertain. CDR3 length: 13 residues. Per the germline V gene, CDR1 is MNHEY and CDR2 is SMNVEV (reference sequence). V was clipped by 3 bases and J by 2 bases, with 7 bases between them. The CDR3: CASSLARNYGYTF. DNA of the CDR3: TGTGCCAGCAGTTTGGCCAGGAACTATGGCTACACCTTC.

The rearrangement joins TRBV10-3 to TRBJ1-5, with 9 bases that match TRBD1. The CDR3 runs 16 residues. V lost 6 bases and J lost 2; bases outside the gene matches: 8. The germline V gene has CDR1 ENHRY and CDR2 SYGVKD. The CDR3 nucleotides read TGTGCCATCAGCGACAAACAGGGGGCTCGCAATCAGCCCCAGCATTTT. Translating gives CAISDKQGARNQPQHF.

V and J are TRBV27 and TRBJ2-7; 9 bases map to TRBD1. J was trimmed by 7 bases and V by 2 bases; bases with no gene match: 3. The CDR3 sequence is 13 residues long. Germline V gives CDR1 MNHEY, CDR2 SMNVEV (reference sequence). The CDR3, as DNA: TGTGCCAGCAGTTTAGGGACAGGGTATGAGCAGTACTTC. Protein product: CASSLGTGYEQYF.

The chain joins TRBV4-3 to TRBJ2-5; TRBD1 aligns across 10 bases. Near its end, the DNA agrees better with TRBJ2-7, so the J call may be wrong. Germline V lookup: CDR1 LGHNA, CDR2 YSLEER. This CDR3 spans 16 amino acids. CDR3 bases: TGCGCCAGCAGCCAAGATTTGGGGACAGGGGTCTACGAGCAGTACTTC. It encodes CASSQDLGTGVYEQYF.

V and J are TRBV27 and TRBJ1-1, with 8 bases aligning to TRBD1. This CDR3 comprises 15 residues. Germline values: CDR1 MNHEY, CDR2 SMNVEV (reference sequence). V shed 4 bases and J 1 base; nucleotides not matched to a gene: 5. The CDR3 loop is CASSSWTGKNTEAFF. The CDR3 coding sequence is TGTGCCAGCAGTTCGTGGACAGGGAAGAACACTGAAGCTTTCTTT.

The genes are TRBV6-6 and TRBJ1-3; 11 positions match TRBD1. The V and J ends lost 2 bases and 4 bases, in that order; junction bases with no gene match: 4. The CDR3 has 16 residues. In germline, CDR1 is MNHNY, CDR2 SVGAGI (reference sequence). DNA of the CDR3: TGTGCCAGCAGTTACACGGGACAGGGGGGAGGAAACACCATATATTTT. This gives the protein CASSYTGQGGGNTIYF.

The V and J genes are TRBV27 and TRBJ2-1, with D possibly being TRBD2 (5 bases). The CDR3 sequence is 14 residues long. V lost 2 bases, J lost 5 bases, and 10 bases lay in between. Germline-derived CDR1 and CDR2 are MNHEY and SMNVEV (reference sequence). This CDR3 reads CASSLAGRNNEQFF. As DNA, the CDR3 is TGTGCCAGCAGTTTAGCGGGCAGAAACAATGAGCAGTTCTTC.

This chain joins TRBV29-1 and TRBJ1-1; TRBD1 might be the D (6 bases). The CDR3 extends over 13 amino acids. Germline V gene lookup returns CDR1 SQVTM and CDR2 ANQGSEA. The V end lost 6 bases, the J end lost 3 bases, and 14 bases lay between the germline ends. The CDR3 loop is CSVEQGGDTEAFF. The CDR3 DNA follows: TGCAGCGTCGAACAGGGTGGGGACACTGAAGCTTTCTTT.

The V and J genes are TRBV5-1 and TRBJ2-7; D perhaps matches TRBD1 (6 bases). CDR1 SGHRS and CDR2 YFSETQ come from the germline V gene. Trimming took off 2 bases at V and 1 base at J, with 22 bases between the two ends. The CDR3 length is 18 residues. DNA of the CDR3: TGCGCCAGCAGCTTCGCAGTCACCACAGGGCACATTTCCTACGAGCAGTACTTC. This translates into CASSFAVTTGHISYEQYF.

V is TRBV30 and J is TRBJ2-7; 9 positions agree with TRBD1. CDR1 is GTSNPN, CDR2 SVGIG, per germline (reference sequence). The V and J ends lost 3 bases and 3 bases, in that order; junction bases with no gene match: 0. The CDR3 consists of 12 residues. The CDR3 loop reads CAWRDRGYEQYF. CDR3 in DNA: TGTGCCTGGAGGGACAGGGGCTACGAGCAGTACTTC.

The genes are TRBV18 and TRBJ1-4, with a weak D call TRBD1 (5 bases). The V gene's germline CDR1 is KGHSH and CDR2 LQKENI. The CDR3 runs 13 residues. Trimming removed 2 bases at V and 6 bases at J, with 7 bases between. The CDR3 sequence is CASSPDRDEKLFF. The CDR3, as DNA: TGTGCCAGCTCACCAGACAGAGATGAAAAACTGTTTTTT.

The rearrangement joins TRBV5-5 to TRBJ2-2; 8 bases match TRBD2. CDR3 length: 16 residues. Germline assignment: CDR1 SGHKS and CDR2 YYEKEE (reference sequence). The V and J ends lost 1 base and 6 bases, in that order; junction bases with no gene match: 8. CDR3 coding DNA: TGTGCCAGCAGCTTGTTCCGGGAGGGCCGGTCCGGGGAGCTGTTTTTT. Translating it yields CASSLFREGRSGELFF.

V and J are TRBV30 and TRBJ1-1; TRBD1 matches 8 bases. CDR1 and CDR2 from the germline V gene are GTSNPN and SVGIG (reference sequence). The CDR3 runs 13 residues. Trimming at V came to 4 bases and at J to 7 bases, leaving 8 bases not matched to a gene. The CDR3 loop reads CAWNAGGGGEAFF. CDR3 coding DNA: TGTGCCTGGAATGCAGGGGGCGGCGGTGAAGCTTTCTTT.

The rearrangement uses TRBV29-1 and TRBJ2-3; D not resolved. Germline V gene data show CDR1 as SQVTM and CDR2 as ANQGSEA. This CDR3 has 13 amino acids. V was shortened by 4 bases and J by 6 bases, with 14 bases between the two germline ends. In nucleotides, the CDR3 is TGCAGCGTTGCGACTCGGTTTACTGATACGCAGTATTTT. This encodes CSVATRFTDTQYF.

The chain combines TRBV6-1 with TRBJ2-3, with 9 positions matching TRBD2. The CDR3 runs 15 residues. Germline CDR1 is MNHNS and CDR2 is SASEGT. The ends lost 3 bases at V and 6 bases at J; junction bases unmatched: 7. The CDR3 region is CASSDAAGGRDTQYF. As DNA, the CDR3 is TGTGCCAGCAGTGATGCAGCGGGGGGCCGCGATACGCAGTATTTT.